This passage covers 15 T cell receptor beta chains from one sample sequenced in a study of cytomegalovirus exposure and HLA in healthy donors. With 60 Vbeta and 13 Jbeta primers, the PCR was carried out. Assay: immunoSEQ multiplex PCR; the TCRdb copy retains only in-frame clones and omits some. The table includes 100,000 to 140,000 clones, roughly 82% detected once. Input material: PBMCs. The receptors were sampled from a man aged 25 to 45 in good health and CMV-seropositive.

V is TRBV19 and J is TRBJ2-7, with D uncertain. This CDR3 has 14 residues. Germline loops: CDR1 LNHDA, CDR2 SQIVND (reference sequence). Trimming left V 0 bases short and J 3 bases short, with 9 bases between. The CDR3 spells CASSIEWLYYEQYF. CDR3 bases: TGTGCCAGTAGTATAGAATGGCTTTACTACGAGCAGTACTTC. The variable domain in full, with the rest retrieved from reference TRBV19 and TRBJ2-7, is DGGITQSPKYLFRKEGQNVTLSCEQNLNHDAMYWYRQDPGQGLRLIYYSQIVNDFQKGDIAEGYSVSREKKESFPLTVTSAQKNPTAFYLCASSIEWLYYEQYFGPGTRLTVT.

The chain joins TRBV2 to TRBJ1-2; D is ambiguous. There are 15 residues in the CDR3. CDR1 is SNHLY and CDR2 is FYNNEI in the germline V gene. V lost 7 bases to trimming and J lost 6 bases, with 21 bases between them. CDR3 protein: CASKARLNRKDGYTF. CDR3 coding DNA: TGTGCCAGCAAAGCAAGACTCAATAGGAAGGATGGCTACACCTTC.

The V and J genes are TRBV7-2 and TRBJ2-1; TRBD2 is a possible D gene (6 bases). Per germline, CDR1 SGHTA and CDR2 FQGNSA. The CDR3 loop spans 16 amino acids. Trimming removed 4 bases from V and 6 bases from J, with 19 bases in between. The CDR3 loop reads CASSSPGLLTGNEQFF. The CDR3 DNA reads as TGTGCCAGCAGCTCCCCGGGACTCTTAACGGGCAATGAGCAGTTCTTC. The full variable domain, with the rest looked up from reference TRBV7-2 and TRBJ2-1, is GAGVSQSPSNKVTEKGKDVELRCDPISGHTALYWYRQSLGQGLEFLIYFQGNSAPDKSGLPSDRFSAERTGGSVSTLTIQRTQQEDSAVYLCASSSPGLLTGNEQFFGPGTRLTVL.

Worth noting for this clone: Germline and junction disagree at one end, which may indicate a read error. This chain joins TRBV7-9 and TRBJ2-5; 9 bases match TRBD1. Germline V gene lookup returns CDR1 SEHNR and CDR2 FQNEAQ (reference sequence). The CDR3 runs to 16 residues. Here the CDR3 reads CSSSLGSGTGRETQYF. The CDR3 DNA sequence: TGTTCCAGCAGCTTAGGTTCTGGGACAGGGCGGGAGACCCAGTACTTC.

CDR3 in amino acids: CASSTFPGEAFF. The CDR3 DNA reads as TGTGCCAGCAGTACTTTCCCGGGTGAAGCTTTCTTT. The chain couples TRBV6-6 to TRBJ1-1; D remains unclear. The CDR3 covers 12 residues. Germline assignment: CDR1 MNHNY and CDR2 SVGAGI (reference sequence). V was clipped by 5 bases and J by 7 bases, with 11 bases between them.

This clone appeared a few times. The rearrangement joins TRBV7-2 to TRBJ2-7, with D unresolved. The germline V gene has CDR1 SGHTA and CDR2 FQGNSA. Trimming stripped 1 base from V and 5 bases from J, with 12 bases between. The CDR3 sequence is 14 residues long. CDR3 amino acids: CASSLGSRLDEQYF. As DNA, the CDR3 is TGTGCCAGCAGCTTAGGGAGTAGGCTAGACGAGCAGTACTTC.

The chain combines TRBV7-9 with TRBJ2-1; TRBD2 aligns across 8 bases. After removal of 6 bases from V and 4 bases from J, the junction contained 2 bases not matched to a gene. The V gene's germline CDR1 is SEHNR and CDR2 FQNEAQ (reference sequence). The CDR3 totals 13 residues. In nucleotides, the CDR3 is TGTGCCAGCAGGAAGCGGGGGTACAATGAGCAGTTCTTC. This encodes CASRKRGYNEQFF.

The CDR3 protein is CASSSTREQGEETQYF. The CDR3 DNA reads as TGTGCCAGCAGTTCTACCCGAGAACAGGGGGAAGAGACCCAGTACTTC. This chain connects TRBV6-6 to TRBJ2-5; 8 bases fit TRBD1. Germline V gene sequence: CDR1 MNHNY, CDR2 SVGAGI (reference sequence). V was pared by 4 bases and J by 3 bases, with 10 bases of the junction left unmatched. The CDR3 spans 16 residues.

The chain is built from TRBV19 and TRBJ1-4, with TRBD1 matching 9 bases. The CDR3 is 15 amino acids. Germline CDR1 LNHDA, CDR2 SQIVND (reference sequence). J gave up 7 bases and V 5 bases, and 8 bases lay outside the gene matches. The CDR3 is CASSGTGTGSEKLFF. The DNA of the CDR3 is TGTGCCAGTAGTGGAACCGGGACAGGGAGTGAAAAACTGTTTTTT.

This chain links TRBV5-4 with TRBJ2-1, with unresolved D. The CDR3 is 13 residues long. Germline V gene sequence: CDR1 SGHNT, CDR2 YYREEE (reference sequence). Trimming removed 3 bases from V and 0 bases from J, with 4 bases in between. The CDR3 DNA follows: TGTGCCAGCAGCTCGAGCTCCTACAATGAGCAGTTCTTC. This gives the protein CASSSSSYNEQFF.

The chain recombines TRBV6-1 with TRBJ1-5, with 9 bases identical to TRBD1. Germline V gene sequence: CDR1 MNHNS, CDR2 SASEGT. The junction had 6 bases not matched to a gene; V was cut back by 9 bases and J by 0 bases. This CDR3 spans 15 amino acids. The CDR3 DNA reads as TGTGCCAGTAGAACAGGGGGCCATAGCAATCAGCCCCAGCATTTT. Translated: CASRTGGHSNQPQHF.

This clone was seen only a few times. Here the CDR3 reads CASSGQGALNTEAFF. For the CDR3, the DNA is TGTGCCAGCAGCGGACAGGGTGCCTTGAACACTGAAGCTTTCTTT. The chain links TRBV14 to TRBJ1-1, with TRBD1 matching over 8 bases. After removal of 5 bases from V and 0 bases from J, the junction contained 5 bases not matched to a gene. The CDR3 length is 15 residues. The germline CDR1 and CDR2 sequences are SGHDN and FVKESK.

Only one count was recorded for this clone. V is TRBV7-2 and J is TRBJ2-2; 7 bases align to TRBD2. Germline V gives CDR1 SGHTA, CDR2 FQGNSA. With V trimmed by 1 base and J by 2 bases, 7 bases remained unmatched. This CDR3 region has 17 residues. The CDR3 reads CASSLVPGGLNTGELFF. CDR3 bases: TGTGCCAGCAGCTTAGTCCCGGGGGGACTTAACACCGGGGAGCTGTTTTTT.

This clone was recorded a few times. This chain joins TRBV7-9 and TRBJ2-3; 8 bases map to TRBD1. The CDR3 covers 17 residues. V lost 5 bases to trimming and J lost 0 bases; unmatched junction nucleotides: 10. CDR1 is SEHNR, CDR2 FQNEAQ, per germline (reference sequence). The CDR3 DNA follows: TGTGCCAGCAGCAGGACAGGGACTTTCCCTAGCACAGATACGCAGTATTTT. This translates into CASSRTGTFPSTDTQYF. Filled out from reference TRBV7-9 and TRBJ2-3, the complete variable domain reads DTGVSQNPRHKITKRGQNVTFRCDPISEHNRLYWYRQTLGQGPEFLTYFQNEAQLEKSRLLSDRFSAERPKGSFSTLEIQRTEQGDSAMYLCASSRTGTFPSTDTQYFGPGTRLTVL.

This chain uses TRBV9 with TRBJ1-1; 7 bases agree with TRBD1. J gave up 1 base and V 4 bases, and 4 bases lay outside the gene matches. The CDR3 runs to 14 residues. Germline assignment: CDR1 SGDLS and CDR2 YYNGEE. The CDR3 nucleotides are TGTGCCAGCAGCTCCTGGACAGGGAACACTGAAGCTTTCTTT. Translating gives CASSSWTGNTEAFF.